Listed here are 22 T cell receptor beta chains from one sample, sequenced in a study of beta chain features in type 1 diabetes. Expressed TCRB transcripts were sequenced because the entire RNA isolate underwent reverse transcription. Sequencing was performed with immunoSEQ multiplex PCR; in TCRdb, only in-frame clones are kept and a portion is missing. The sample contains 970,000 or so clones, about 17% of which appear only once. Sequenced sample: naive CD4+ T cells from blood. These receptors were collected from a young woman in good health.

J is TRBJ1-3 and V is TRBV5-4; a possible D gene is TRBD1 (5 bases). Germline CDR1 reads SGHNT; CDR2 reads YYREEE (reference sequence). Trimming stripped 2 bases from V and 1 base from J, with 13 bases between. The CDR3 spans 16 residues. The CDR3 reads CASSFGGTGSGNTIYF. In DNA form, the CDR3 reads TGTGCCAGCAGCTTCGGGGGAACCGGGTCTGGAAACACCATATATTTT.

This clone has only a few counts. J is TRBJ2-1 and V is TRBV5-4, with 13 bases aligning to TRBD2. CDR1 and CDR2 from the germline V gene are SGHNT and YYREEE (reference sequence). Germline trimming cut 2 bases from V and 7 bases from J; bases unmatched to any gene: 12. CDR3 size: 18 residues. CDR3 region: CASSFGGTGTSGVNEQFF. Written as DNA, the CDR3 is TGTGCCAGCAGCTTTGGGGGAACCGGGACTAGCGGGGTAAATGAGCAGTTCTTC.

This chain joins TRBV9 and TRBJ2-2; the match to TRBD2 covers 9 bases. V was pared by 0 bases and J by 5 bases, with 5 bases of the junction left unmatched. Germline CDR1 SGDLS, CDR2 YYNGEE. This CDR3 is built from 16 residues. This CDR3 reads CASSVVASGKTGELFF. The CDR3 DNA reads TGTGCCAGCAGCGTAGTGGCTAGCGGGAAAACCGGGGAGCTGTTTTTT. The whole variable domain, remainder taken from reference TRBV9 and TRBJ2-2, is DSGVTQTPKHLITATGQRVTLRCSPRSGDLSVYWYQQSLDQGLQFLIQYYNGEERAKGNILERFSAQQFPDLHSELNLSSLELGDSALYFCASSVVASGKTGELFFGEGSRLTVL.

This chain connects TRBV5-3 to TRBJ2-1; 7 bases agree with TRBD2. TRBV5-3 qualifies as an ORF whose function is uncertain. The CDR3 extends over 16 amino acids. V trimming: 0 bases; J trimming: 7 bases; junction bases outside the gene matches: 10. CDR3 nucleotide sequence: TGTGCCAGAAGCTTGGTCGGCGGGAGAGGACCAAATGAGCAGTTCTTC. It is translated as CARSLVGGRGPNEQFF.

The sample holds a few counts of this clone. This rearrangement joins TRBV7-9 to TRBJ2-7, with 12 bases that match TRBD2. The V and J ends lost 6 bases and 3 bases, in that order; junction bases with no gene match: 6. The CDR3 consists of 15 residues. The germline V gene encodes CDR1 SEHNR and CDR2 FQNEAQ (reference sequence). This CDR3 reads CASREGLAGNYEQYF. The CDR3 nucleotides read TGTGCCAGCAGAGAAGGACTAGCGGGAAACTACGAGCAGTACTTC.

The chain recombines TRBV10-3 with TRBJ2-1; D not resolved. From germline, CDR1 is ENHRY and CDR2 SYGVKD. V shed 2 bases and J shed 0 bases, with 8 bases lying between them. The CDR3 spans 15 residues. CDR3 in DNA: TGTGCCATCAGTGAGATGTCTCTCTCCTACAATGAGCAGTTCTTC. Residues: CAISEMSLSYNEQFF.

For this clone: Distinct nucleotide sequences in the sample also encode this CDR3. The J gene is TRBJ2-1, the V gene TRBV7-2, with no clear D. This CDR3 region has 15 residues. In germline, CDR1 is SGHTA, CDR2 FQGNSA. The ends were cut back, 5 bases at V and 1 base at J, with 12 bases in the middle. The DNA of the CDR3 is TGTGCCAGCAGCCCGCTAGGTGGGTCCTACAATGAGCAGTTCTTC. Translating it yields CASSPLGGSYNEQFF.

V is TRBV11-3 and J is TRBJ2-3, with D hard to call. Germline-derived CDR1 and CDR2 are SGHNT and YENEEA. The CDR3 consists of 14 residues. Trimming pared 4 bases from V and 4 bases from J, leaving 12 bases between. CDR3: CASSSTARADTQYF. CDR3 nucleotide sequence: TGTGCCAGCAGCTCGACCGCTAGGGCAGATACGCAGTATTTT. The full variable domain, completed using reference TRBV11-3 and TRBJ2-3, is EAGVVQSPRYKIIEKKQPVAFWCNPISGHNTLYWYLQNLGQGPELLIRYENEEAVDDSQLPKDRFSAERLKGVDSTLKIQPAELGDSAVYLCASSSTARADTQYFGPGTRLTVL.

This clone was picked up one time. Distinct nucleotide sequences in the sample also encode this CDR3. The rearrangement joins TRBV7-2 to TRBJ2-7, with TRBD2 identical over 11 bases. Germline values: CDR1 SGHTA, CDR2 FQGNSA. The CDR3 totals 16 residues. J lost 1 base, V lost 0 bases, and 2 bases had no gene match. This CDR3 reads CASSLAGTSGSYEQYF. CDR3 nucleotide sequence: TGTGCCAGCAGCTTAGCGGGGACTAGCGGATCCTACGAGCAGTACTTC.

This clone was seen more than once but under ten times. The chain couples TRBV7-2 to TRBJ2-1, with TRBD2 identical over 8 bases. Germline CDR1 reads SGHTA; CDR2 reads FQGNSA. The V and J ends lost 0 bases and 0 bases, in that order; junction bases with no gene match: 1. The CDR3 sequence is 16 residues long. This CDR3 is CASSLASGTSYNEQFF. The CDR3 DNA sequence: TGTGCCAGCAGCTTAGCTAGCGGGACCTCCTACAATGAGCAGTTCTTC.

This clone was counted between two and nine times. The chain uses TRBV11-3 and TRBJ2-3; D is ambiguous. The CDR3 spans 14 residues. Looked up from germline, CDR1 is SGHNT and CDR2 is YENEEA. Trimming shortened V by 2 bases and J by 1 base, and 7 bases separated the two germline ends. CDR3 residues: CASSLRSGTDTQYF. Here the CDR3 DNA reads TGTGCCAGCAGCTTACGAAGCGGCACAGATACGCAGTATTTT.

The rearrangement joins TRBV4-3 to TRBJ1-4; perhaps TRBD1 as D (5 bases). V was pared by 1 base and J by 7 bases, with 19 bases between. The CDR3 has 17 residues. Germline V lookup: CDR1 LGHNA, CDR2 YSLEER. This CDR3 is CASSQGQGVGLGEKLFF. In DNA, the CDR3 is TGCGCCAGCAGCCAAGGGCAAGGGGTCGGGTTGGGTGAAAAACTGTTTTTT.

V usage is TRBV9 and J usage is TRBJ2-1; D is unclear. The V and J ends lost 4 bases and 5 bases respectively, with 13 bases between them. The CDR3 runs to 14 residues. The germline CDR1 and CDR2 sequences are SGDLS and YYNGEE. CDR3: CASSQDPYNNEQFF. CDR3 in DNA: TGTGCCAGCAGCCAGGACCCTTACAACAATGAGCAGTTCTTC.

V and J are TRBV7-9 and TRBJ2-7; 10 bases are a match to TRBD1. CDR3 length: 15 residues. CDR1 is SEHNR, CDR2 FQNEAQ, per germline (reference sequence). V was pared by 5 bases and J by 2 bases, with 6 bases of the junction left unmatched. The CDR3: CASSQPGQGTYEQYF. The CDR3 DNA sequence: TGTGCCAGCAGCCAGCCGGGACAGGGGACCTACGAGCAGTACTTC.

This clone has a handful of counts. The chain combines TRBV14 with TRBJ2-7; D remains unclear. Germline V gene lookup returns CDR1 SGHDN and CDR2 FVKESK. The ends were cut back, 0 bases at V and 7 bases at J, with 10 bases in the middle. This CDR3 is 13 amino acids long. The CDR3 sequence: CASSQDSWGEQYF. The DNA of the CDR3 is TGTGCCAGCAGCCAAGATAGTTGGGGAGAGCAGTACTTC.

This clone was detected only a few times. Within the sample, other DNA sequences also encode this same CDR3. This sequence joins TRBV7-9 and TRBJ2-3; D is unclear. This CDR3 has 11 amino acids. Trimming pared 5 bases from V and 3 bases from J, leaving 3 bases between. In germline, CDR1 is SEHNR, CDR2 FQNEAQ (reference sequence). The CDR3 is CASSLTDTQYF. The CDR3 bases are TGTGCCAGCAGCCTGACAGATACGCAGTATTTT.

V gene TRBV4-1 combines with J gene TRBJ2-3; 8 bases agree with TRBD1. Germline V gives CDR1 MGHRA, CDR2 YSYEKL. Unmatched junction bases numbered 9, after V lost 2 bases and J lost 5 bases. The CDR3 spans 16 residues. For the CDR3, the DNA is TGCGCCAGCAGCCAATATAGTGGACAGGGAAGAGATACGCAGTATTTT. As protein: CASSQYSGQGRDTQYF.

The chain couples TRBV28 to TRBJ1-2, with D hard to call. The CDR3 sequence is 11 residues long. V gave up 8 bases and J gave up 4 bases, with 8 bases separating them. Germline lookup yields CDR1 MDHEN and CDR2 SYDVKM. The CDR3 sequence: CASGPVYGYTF. The DNA of the CDR3 is TGTGCCAGCGGCCCAGTCTATGGCTACACCTTC.

This clone turned up a few times. The genes are TRBV7-2 and TRBJ2-7, with D perhaps given as TRBD1 or TRBD2 (7 bases each). Trimming took 3 bases from V and 2 from J, leaving 11 bases between them. Germline V lookup: CDR1 SGHTA, CDR2 FQGNSA. The CDR3 length is 14 residues. In DNA form, the CDR3 reads TGTGCCAGCAGCTTGACAGGGAGGGCCTACGAGCAGTACTTC. Translated: CASSLTGRAYEQYF.

V is TRBV18 and J is TRBJ2-3; D unresolved. The V gene lost 3 bases and the J gene lost 1 base, with 14 bases spanning the gap. The CDR3 is 16 amino acids. CDR1 and CDR2 (germline): KGHSH, LQKENI. The CDR3 sequence is CASSPSLPKRTDTQYF. The CDR3 DNA reads TGTGCCAGCTCACCGTCCCTGCCGAAGCGCACAGATACGCAGTATTTT. The full variable domain, its missing parts supplied by reference TRBV18 and TRBJ2-3, is NAGVMQNPRHLVRRRGQEARLRCSPMKGHSHVYWYRQLPEEGLKFMVYLQKENIIDESGMPKERFSAEFPKEGPSILRIQQVVRGDSAAYFCASSPSLPKRTDTQYFGPGTRLTVL.

This clone turned up a few times. The chain has TRBV5-1 and TRBJ2-2; TRBD2 agrees at 9 bases. Germline loops: CDR1 SGHRS, CDR2 YFSETQ. V was pared by 1 base and J by 0 bases, with 4 bases of the junction left unmatched. The CDR3 has 17 residues. Here the CDR3 reads CASSLWSSGTNTGELFF. The CDR3 DNA reads as TGCGCCAGCAGCTTGTGGTCTAGCGGGACGAACACCGGGGAGCTGTTTTTT.

This clone has more than one count but fewer than ten. This CDR3 is also generated by other DNA sequences in the sample. The chain combines TRBV2 with TRBJ2-7; unclear D gene. The germline CDR1 and CDR2 sequences are SNHLY and FYNNEI. V lost 2 bases to trimming and J lost 3 bases, with 2 bases between them. The CDR3 length is 11 residues. This CDR3 is CASSEFYEQYF. CDR3 in DNA: TGTGCCAGCAGTGAATTCTACGAGCAGTACTTC. Filled out from reference TRBV2 and TRBJ2-7, the complete variable domain reads EPEVTQTPSHQVTQMGQEVILRCVPISNHLYFYWYRQILGQKVEFLVSFYNNEISEKSEIFDDQFSVERPDGSNFTLKIRSTKLEDSAMYFCASSEFYEQYFGPGTRLTVT.